The sequence of this T cell receptor (beta chain) was determined in a study of cytomegalovirus exposure and HLA in healthy donors. In the PCR, 60 Vbeta and 13 Jbeta primers were used. Assay: immunoSEQ multiplex PCR; the TCRdb copy retains only in-frame clones and omits some. Of under 85,000 clones listed, under 85% are singletons. Germline V gene lookup returns CDR1 SGHRS and CDR2 YFSETQ. Losses at the gene ends were 1 base for V and 0 bases for J; bases not matched to a gene: 0. This CDR3 region has 14 residues. The chain recombines TRBV5-1 with TRBJ2-5; 7 bases are shared with TRBD1. The sample was PBMCs. The TCR comes from a middle-aged woman in good health and CMV-seropositive. In DNA, the CDR3 is TGCGCCAGCAGCTTGCAGGGGGACCAAGAGACCCAGTACTTC. Translating gives CASSLQGDQETQYF.